The subject of this entry is one TCR beta chain. Assay used: immunoSEQ multiplex PCR; TCRdb lists only in-frame clones, some missing. The sample carries 9,500 to 15,000 clones, under 85% recorded once. This CDR3 is 15 amino acids long. V lost 5 bases and J lost 1, with 12 bases in between. Germline values: CDR1 SGHAT, CDR2 FQNNGV. This sample is part of a study of T cells after somatic rescue of genetic block. The chain uses TRBV11-2 and TRBJ2-4, with D tentatively TRBD2 (5 bases). The receptor was isolated from a boy between 5 and 17 years old. The sample comprised peripheral blood mononuclear cells (PBMCs). CDR3 residues: CASSDLAGAKNIQYF. CDR3 DNA: TGTGCCAGCAGCGATCTAGCTGGGGCCAAAAACATTCAGTACTTC.